Listed below are T cell receptor beta chains from one sample, sequenced in a study of blood T cell repertoires in COVID-19. Assay: immunoSEQ multiplex PCR; the TCRdb copy retains only in-frame clones and omits some. The data show approximately 150,000 clones, over 70% seen once. The sequencing sample was made of peripheral blood. These receptors all stem from a man aged 65 to 79 who had recovered from COVID-19. The CDR3 runs from the conserved cysteine through the conserved F or W. The D gene is left open where the match is weak. The size of a clone is reported for some rows only, either as once, few or many, or as a class for expanded clones.

clone size	D gene	J gene	V gene	CDR3 protein	CDR3 DNA
-	-	TRBJ2-7	TRBV11-2	CASSPYPYEQYF	TGTGCCAGCAGCCCCTACCCCTACGAGCAGTACTTC
-	-	TRBJ1-1	TRBV13	CASSYLGGAAFTEAFF	TGTGCCAGCAGCTATCTCGGTGGGGCAGCCTTCACTGAAGCTTTCTTT
-	-	TRBJ2-1	TRBV19	CASSIIPGAISNEQFF	TGTGCCAGTAGTATTATCCCCGGAGCGATTAGCAATGAGCAGTTCTTC
-	TRBD1	TRBJ1-6	TRBV15	CATSGTGGNNSPLHF	TGTGCCACCAGCGGTACAGGGGGCAATAATTCACCCCTCCACTTT
-	-	TRBJ2-1	TRBV29-1	CSVVTGGQFF	TGCAGCGTTGTGACTGGGGGCCAGTTCTTC
once	TRBD2	TRBJ2-7	TRBV7-9	CASSFPLAGVYEQYF	TGTGCCAGCAGCTTTCCACTAGCGGGAGTCTACGAGCAGTACTTC
once	TRBD2	TRBJ2-7	TRBV18	CASSPAGGPSYEQYF	TGTGCCAGCTCACCGGCGGGAGGGCCCTCCTACGAGCAGTACTTC
-	TRBD2	TRBJ2-1	TRBV6-4	CASSPTSGRGNEQFF	TGTGCCAGCAGCCCCACTAGCGGGAGGGGAAATGAGCAGTTCTTC
-	TRBD2	TRBJ2-7	TRBV7-9	CASSLVGLAGEGEQYF	TGTGCCAGCAGCTTAGTGGGGCTAGCGGGAGAAGGTGAGCAGTACTTC
-	TRBD2	TRBJ2-3	TRBV7-2	CASSQGLAGITDTQYF	TGTGCCAGCAGCCAGGGACTAGCGGGAATCACAGATACGCAGTATTTT
-	TRBD2	TRBJ2-2	TRBV4-2	CASSYLAGSVPGELFF	TGTGCCAGCAGCTATTTAGCGGGAAGTGTCCCCGGGGAGCTGTTTTTT
-	TRBD2	TRBJ2-2	TRBV19	CASSERELIGELFF	TGTGCCAGTAGTGAGCGGGAGTTGATCGGGGAGCTGTTTTTT
-	TRBD1	TRBJ2-5	TRBV7-2	CASSQPPGQGPETQYF	TGTGCCAGCAGCCAGCCGCCGGGACAGGGGCCAGAGACCCAGTACTTC
once	-	TRBJ2-7	TRBV7-2	CASSLVTGTLYEQYF	TGTGCCAGCAGCTTAGTGACCGGGACACTCTACGAGCAGTACTTC
few	TRBD2	TRBJ2-5	TRBV5-1	CASTLGGGPKETQYF	TGCGCCAGCACCCTTGGGGGAGGGCCAAAGGAGACCCAGTACTTC
-	-	TRBJ2-7	TRBV7-3	CASSHTPPAEQYF	TGTGCCAGCAGCCACACACCTCCCGCCGAGCAGTACTTC
-	-	TRBJ2-3	TRBV5-1	CASSSGDTDTQYF	TGCGCCAGCAGCTCAGGGGACACAGATACGCAGTATTTT
-	TRBD1	TRBJ1-6	TRBV24-1	CATSGQTGRPYNSPLHF	TGTGCCACCAGTGGCCAGACAGGGCGCCCCTATAATTCACCCCTCCACTTT
-	-	TRBJ2-7	TRBV18	CASSPLAETYEQYF	TGTGCCAGCTCACCACTGGCGGAAACCTACGAGCAGTACTTC
-	-	TRBJ1-2	TRBV10-3	CAISDRGGEDGYTF	TGTGCCATCAGTGATAGAGGGGGGGAGGATGGCTACACCTTC
-	TRBD2	TRBJ2-6	TRBV6-7	CASSYRGLAGYSGANVLTF	TGTGCCAGCAGTTACCGGGGACTAGCGGGATACTCTGGGGCCAACGTCCTGACTTTC
-	-	TRBJ1-5	TRBV19	CASSIVHNQPQHF	TGTGCCAGTAGTATAGTACACAATCAGCCCCAGCATTTT